The sequence of this T cell receptor beta chain was determined in a study of shared clonotypes between healthy human individuals. Whole-study results and caveats: Read depth was anticipated to influence clonotype sharing among donors. On the whole, naive subsets had larger estimated richness than memory subsets had.

About this clone itself: Its antigen is currently unknown.

Measured with immunoSEQ multiplex PCR; TCRdb has only the in-frame clones, and not every one. The sample lists a few million clones; roughly 90% were seen once. Donors comprised healthy HIV-negative adults lacking recent acute infections or vaccinations. Splitting of CD4+ cells produced CD45RA+ naive and CD45RA-negative memory subsets. The germline V and J ends were trimmed by 2 bases and 6 bases, with 8 bases remaining between them. The CDR3 covers 12 residues. The germline CDR1 and CDR2 sequences are SGHTA and FQGNSA. The rearrangement joins TRBV7-2 to TRBJ2-7, with D uncertain. This receptor was taken from a young man in good health. Some clones in this sample may be carry-over from other donors' samples. The sequencing input was naive CD4+ T cells from PBMCs. Subset denoted: CD45RA+ positively selected. CDR3 protein: CASSLSPVEQYF. The DNA for the CDR3 is TGTGCCAGCAGCTTATCTCCCGTCGAGCAGTACTTC.